Below, one TCR beta chain is given with its context. The source of the sample is a study of blood T cell repertoires in COVID-19. Overall study context: The cDNA or gDNA used as material had been derived from T cells, B-cell-depleted T cells, or PBMCs.

The germline gives CDR1 MNHEY, CDR2 SMNVEV (reference sequence). The V end was cut by 0 bases, the J end by 3 bases, with 8 bases between. The CDR3 spans 14 residues. TCRdb's copy holds only in-frame clones and misses some; the assay was immunoSEQ multiplex PCR. Among a few hundred thousand clones, approximately 90% were seen once, and the ten largest hold approximately 9.4%. V gene TRBV27 combines with J gene TRBJ2-5, with no clear D. The sequence derives from a woman in her 40s who had recovered from COVID-19. The sequenced sample was PBMCs or T cells enriched from blood (not recorded which). As DNA, the CDR3 is TGTGCCAGCAGTTTATCCCCATCTAAAGAGACCCAGTACTTC. Amino acid sequence: CASSLSPSKETQYF.